The 32 T cell receptor beta chains reported below all come from one sample, sequenced in a study of blood T cell repertoires in COVID-19. Assay: immunoSEQ multiplex PCR; the TCRdb copy retains only in-frame clones and omits some. The profile shows about 240,000 clones, more than 80% of them singletons. Sequenced: peripheral blood. The receptors were sampled from a woman of 80 years or more with COVID-19, enrolled during active disease.

The chain joins TRBV4-1 to TRBJ2-1, with 10 bases lining up with TRBD2. The V segment lost 4 bases and the J segment 6 bases; nucleotides outside the gene matches: 6. The CDR3 length is 15 residues. The germline V gene encodes CDR1 MGHRA and CDR2 YSYEKL. CDR3 nucleotides: TGCGCCAGCAGCCCCCGGAGCGGGAGGGTCAATGAGCAGTTCTTC. Translation: CASSPRSGRVNEQFF.

This clone appeared a few times. This chain connects TRBV5-1 to TRBJ1-3; D unclear. Germline V gives CDR1 SGHRS, CDR2 YFSETQ. The CDR3 loop spans 15 amino acids. Trimming took 1 base from V and 0 from J, leaving 8 bases between them. The DNA for the CDR3 is TGCGCCAGCAGCTTGACCCCGGGCTCTGGAAACACCATATATTTT. Translated: CASSLTPGSGNTIYF. The whole variable domain, filled in from reference TRBV5-1 and TRBJ1-3, reads KAGVTQTPRYLIKTRGQQVTLSCSPISGHRSVSWYQQTPGQGLQFLFEYFSETQRNKGNFPGRFSGRQFSNSRSEMNVSTLELGDSALYLCASSLTPGSGNTIYFGEGSWLTVV.

The rearrangement uses TRBV5-1 and TRBJ1-6; no clear D gene. This CDR3 contains 17 residues. Germline CDR1 SGHRS, CDR2 YFSETQ. V was clipped by 4 bases and J by 7 bases, with 21 bases between them. CDR3 sequence reads: CASSALPEGSGNSPLHF. CDR3 nucleotides: TGCGCCAGCAGCGCCCTGCCGGAGGGCTCAGGCAATTCACCCCTCCACTTT.

The DNA for the CDR3 is TGTGCCAGCAGCGAGCTTCCGGGACAGGGTTCTACCTTC. Protein product: CASSELPGQGSTF. This chain joins TRBV11-2 and TRBJ1-2, with TRBD1 matching over 9 bases. V was pared by 5 bases and J by 14 bases, with 12 bases of the junction left unmatched. The germline CDR1 and CDR2 sequences are SGHAT and FQNNGV. The CDR3 spans 13 residues.

This clone showed up just a few times. Here the CDR3 DNA reads TGCGCCAGCAGCCAACCTACAGGGGGCCGAAACTATGGCTACACCTTC. Its translation is CASSQPTGGRNYGYTF. The chain couples TRBV4-1 to TRBJ1-2; 9 bases are a match to TRBD1. V dropped 2 bases and J dropped 2; count of bases not matched to a gene: 6. This CDR3 comprises 16 residues. The germline V gene has CDR1 MGHRA and CDR2 YSYEKL.

This chain links TRBV13 with TRBJ2-3; 7 nucleotides line up with TRBD2. The CDR3 covers 13 residues. V shed 2 bases, J shed 7 bases, and the junction held 3 bases outside the gene matches. Germline V gene data show CDR1 as PRHDT and CDR2 as FYEKMQ (reference sequence). CDR3 amino acids: CASSLPGTNTQYF. The CDR3 DNA reads TGTGCCAGCAGCTTACCCGGGACTAATACGCAGTATTTT.

DNA for the CDR3: TGTGCCAGCAGTACCGGGACAGGGATTAGCACAGATACGCAGTATTTT. Its protein is CASSTGTGISTDTQYF. This chain connects TRBV27 to TRBJ2-3, with 9 bases identical to TRBD1. The length of the CDR3 is 16 residues. Trimming removed 5 bases from V and 0 bases from J; junction bases left unmatched: 6. The germline CDR1 and CDR2 sequences are MNHEY and SMNVEV (reference sequence).

V is TRBV29-1 and J is TRBJ2-6; no reliable D call. This CDR3 comprises 15 residues. Trimming left V 4 bases short and J 0 bases short, with 10 bases between. CDR1 and CDR2 (germline): SQVTM, ANQGSEA. The CDR3: CSVVSGGSGANVLTF. In nucleotides, the CDR3 is TGCAGCGTTGTTAGTGGTGGCTCTGGGGCCAACGTCCTGACTTTC.

CDR3 in amino acids: CASSYPAEQGYEAFF. The CDR3 bases are TGTGCCAGCAGTTACCCCGCCGAACAGGGCTATGAAGCTTTCTTT. The V and J genes are TRBV6-5 and TRBJ1-1; TRBD1 is a possible D gene (6 bases). The V end was cut by 2 bases, the J end by 7 bases, with 17 bases between. The CDR3 sequence is 15 residues long. From germline, CDR1 is MNHEY and CDR2 SVGAGI.

The genes are TRBV28 and TRBJ2-7; TRBD2 aligns across 13 bases. Germline trimming cut 3 bases from V and 2 bases from J; bases unmatched to any gene: 16. The CDR3 sequence is 20 residues long. Germline CDR1 MDHEN, CDR2 SYDVKM. CDR3 sequence (DNA): TGTGCCAGCAGTTTTGTGGAATGGACTAGCGGGAGAGGACACCCCTACGAGCAGTACTTC. This sequence encodes CASSFVEWTSGRGHPYEQYF.

This chain joins TRBV11-2 and TRBJ1-4; 8 bases agree with TRBD1. The CDR3 extends over 15 amino acids. V shed 5 bases and J 0 bases; nucleotides not matched to a gene: 2. Germline CDR1 and CDR2: SGHAT and FQNNGV. This CDR3 reads CASSLGQATNEKLFF. The CDR3, as DNA: TGTGCCAGCAGCCTGGGACAGGCAACTAATGAAAAACTGTTTTTT. Drawing the rest from reference TRBV11-2 and TRBJ1-4, the complete variable domain is EAGVAQSPRYKIIEKRQSVAFWCNPISGHATLYWYQQILGQGPKLLIQFQNNGVVDDSQLPKDRFSAERLKGVDSTLKIQPAKLEDSAVYLCASSLGQATNEKLFFGSGTQLSVL.

The table lists this clone with a few counts. The chain joins TRBV19 to TRBJ1-2; TRBD1 aligns across 7 bases. Germline V CDR1 and CDR2: LNHDA, SQIVND (reference sequence). The CDR3 spans 17 residues. The ends lost 0 bases at V and 2 bases at J; junction bases unmatched: 9. This CDR3 is CASSIDAVTGKNYGYTF. As DNA, the CDR3 is TGTGCCAGTAGTATAGATGCTGTGACAGGGAAAAACTATGGCTACACCTTC.

The J gene is TRBJ2-5, the V gene TRBV10-3; D perhaps matches TRBD2 (6 bases). Between the trimmed V and J ends, which lost 1 base and 4 bases, there was a span of 13 bases. CDR3 length: 15 amino acids. CDR1 and CDR2 from the germline V gene are ENHRY and SYGVKD. The CDR3 coding sequence is TGTGCCATCAGTGAGTTCGGGACGGGGGTAGAGACCCAGTACTTC. Translating it yields CAISEFGTGVETQYF.

This clone came up a few times. The V and J genes are TRBV19 and TRBJ2-5; TRBD2 agrees at 9 bases. The CDR3 length is 15 residues. Trimming removed 5 bases from V and 3 bases from J; junction bases left unmatched: 7. The V gene's germline CDR1 is LNHDA and CDR2 SQIVND (reference sequence). The CDR3 nucleotides read TGTGCCAGTAGTGGGGCGGGACTAGCCGAAGAGACCCAGTACTTC. Translation gives CASSGAGLAEETQYF.

This clone was seen just once. The CDR3 here is CAWSPGGDTQYF. The DNA for the CDR3 is TGTGCCTGGAGTCCGGGGGGTGATACGCAGTATTTT. This rearrangement joins TRBV30 to TRBJ2-3; TRBD2 matches at 7 bases. With V trimmed by 2 bases and J by 6 bases, 2 bases remained unmatched. The germline V gene has CDR1 GTSNPN and CDR2 SVGIG (reference sequence). This CDR3 is built from 12 residues.

This chain links TRBV29-1 with TRBJ2-7, with TRBD2 identical over 13 bases. Germline-derived CDR1 and CDR2 are SQVTM and ANQGSEA. The CDR3 is 13 residues long. Losses at the gene ends were 6 bases for V and 5 bases for J; bases not matched to a gene: 4. CDR3 residues: CSVTSGRAHEQYF. In DNA form, the CDR3 reads TGCAGCGTCACTAGCGGGAGGGCCCACGAGCAGTACTTC.

V usage is TRBV6-5 and J usage is TRBJ2-1; D is uncertain. Looked up from germline, CDR1 is MNHEY and CDR2 is SVGAGI. The CDR3 totals 11 residues. V lost 7 bases, J lost 5 bases, and 6 bases lay in between. The CDR3 sequence: CASTLNNEQFF. CDR3 nucleotide sequence: TGTGCCAGCACCCTAAACAATGAGCAGTTCTTC.

This sequence joins TRBV10-2 and TRBJ2-3; 12 bases align to TRBD2. This CDR3 has 16 residues. V lost 7 bases and J lost 2; bases outside the gene matches: 7. The germline V gene encodes CDR1 WSHSY and CDR2 SAAADI. CDR3 coding DNA: TGCGCCAGCACTAGCGGGGGGGCCGCGAACACAGATACGCAGTATTTT. This gives the protein CASTSGGAANTDTQYF.

The rearrangement uses TRBV5-1 and TRBJ1-1, with 7 nucleotides matching TRBD1. The germline V gene encodes CDR1 SGHRS and CDR2 YFSETQ. The CDR3 sequence is 13 residues long. Trimming took 4 bases from V and 11 from J; bases not matched to a gene: 11. Written as DNA, the CDR3 is TGCGCCAGCAGCCAGGGACAGTCAATTCGGGCTTTCTTT. The encoded protein is CASSQGQSIRAFF.

V and J are TRBV10-3 and TRBJ2-7, with 8 bases that match TRBD2. The germline V gene encodes CDR1 ENHRY and CDR2 SYGVKD. The ends lost 6 bases at V and 1 base at J; junction bases unmatched: 5. There are 14 residues in the CDR3. The DNA for the CDR3 is TGTGCCATCAGAACCGGGACTAGTTCCTACGAGCAGTACTTC. Translating gives CAIRTGTSSYEQYF.

The CDR3 DNA reads TGTGCCAGCAGCCAACTGTCGGGGCAAGAGACCCAGTACTTC. This translates into CASSQLSGQETQYF. The chain employs TRBV7-9 and TRBJ2-5, with D perhaps TRBD2 (5 bases). CDR3 size: 14 residues. The germline gives CDR1 SEHNR, CDR2 FQNEAQ (reference sequence). The germline V and J ends were trimmed by 5 bases and 2 bases, with 12 bases remaining between them.

The V call is TRBV10-1, the J call TRBJ2-7; 10 positions match TRBD2. The CDR3 is 14 residues long. CDR1 is WNHNN and CDR2 is SYGVQD in the germline V gene (reference sequence). With V trimmed by 6 bases and J by 5 bases, 7 bases remained unmatched. The CDR3 nucleotides read TGCGCCAGCAGACGACCTAGCGGGAGCAACGAGCAGTACTTC. Protein product: CASRRPSGSNEQYF.

The chain employs TRBV2 and TRBJ1-2; 7 nucleotides line up with TRBD1. Germline lookup yields CDR1 SNHLY and CDR2 FYNNEI. The CDR3 sequence is 13 residues long. J gave up 1 base and V 8 bases, and 4 bases lay outside the gene matches. The DNA of the CDR3 is TGTGCCAGCGATTGGGACAGTAACTATGGCTACACCTTC. Translating gives CASDWDSNYGYTF.

The V and J genes are TRBV5-8 and TRBJ1-5, with unresolved D. The CDR3 consists of 11 residues. Germline values: CDR1 SGHTS, CDR2 YDEGEE. Trimming left V 0 bases short and J 9 bases short, with 4 bases between. CDR3 bases: TGTGCCAGCAGCTTGGCCGGGCCCCAGCATTTT. It is translated as CASSLAGPQHF.

This clone was found once. The V and J genes are TRBV19 and TRBJ2-5, with D possibly being TRBD1 (6 bases). Germline CDR1 is LNHDA and CDR2 is SQIVND (reference sequence). Trimming removed 5 bases at V and 5 bases at J, with 15 bases between. This CDR3 has 14 residues. CDR3 sequence: CASSLNRVAETQYF. In nucleotides, the CDR3 is TGTGCCAGTAGTCTCAACAGGGTAGCGGAGACCCAGTACTTC.

The chain employs TRBV11-3 and TRBJ2-5, with 12 nucleotides matching TRBD2. After removal of 4 bases from V and 4 bases from J, the junction contained 10 bases not matched to a gene. The CDR3 loop spans 17 amino acids. Per germline, CDR1 SGHNT and CDR2 YENEEA. The CDR3 here is CASSSRTSGTLLETQYF. Here the CDR3 DNA reads TGTGCCAGCAGCTCTAGGACTAGCGGGACTTTGTTAGAGACCCAGTACTTC.

The rearrangement uses TRBV11-2 and TRBJ2-1; perhaps TRBD2 as D (5 bases). The germline CDR1 and CDR2 sequences are SGHAT and FQNNGV. The CDR3 runs 15 residues. V was cut by 8 bases and J by 0 bases, with 14 bases left in between. Here the CDR3 DNA reads TGTGCCAGCTCCCGGAGGCGGTCCTCCTACAATGAGCAGTTCTTC. Translated, it gives CASSRRRSSYNEQFF.

The rearrangement links TRBV19 to TRBJ1-1, with 10 nucleotides matching TRBD1. The CDR3 sequence is 10 residues long. CDR1 and CDR2 (germline): LNHDA, SQIVND (reference sequence). The CDR3 region has the DNA TGTGGGACAGGGGGAACTGAAGCTTTCTTT. Protein sequence: CGTGGTEAFF.

V gene TRBV5-6 combines with J gene TRBJ1-5; D call uncertain. CDR3 length: 14 amino acids. V was clipped by 4 bases and J by 5 bases, with 13 bases between them. CDR1 SGHDT and CDR2 YYEEEE come from the germline V gene. CDR3 in DNA: TGTGCCAGCAGCCTGTGGGTTGGGCATCAGCCCCAGCATTTT. Encoded protein: CASSLWVGHQPQHF.

The chain couples TRBV5-1 to TRBJ1-6, with a possible D match to TRBD1 (6 bases). Germline values: CDR1 SGHRS, CDR2 YFSETQ. The CDR3 consists of 15 residues. V lost 0 bases, J lost 7 bases, and 11 bases lay in between. CDR3 in DNA: TGCGCCAGCAGCTTGGCACAGGGAAAAAATTCACCCCTCCACTTT. Protein sequence: CASSLAQGKNSPLHF. Drawing the rest from reference TRBV5-1 and TRBJ1-6, the complete variable domain is KAGVTQTPRYLIKTRGQQVTLSCSPISGHRSVSWYQQTPGQGLQFLFEYFSETQRNKGNFPGRFSGRQFSNSRSEMNVSTLELGDSALYLCASSLAQGKNSPLHFGNGTRLTVT.

This clone was seen only a few times. The chain couples TRBV11-2 to TRBJ2-1; 7 nucleotides line up with TRBD2. With V trimmed by 5 bases and J by 6 bases, 10 bases remained unmatched. CDR3 length equals 15 residues. CDR1 and CDR2 (germline): SGHAT, FQNNGV. The CDR3 here is CASSARGGSPNEQFF. DNA of the CDR3: TGTGCCAGCAGCGCCCGGGGCGGGAGTCCCAATGAGCAGTTCTTC.

The genes are TRBV6-5 and TRBJ2-1; D possibly corresponds to TRBD2 (6 bases). This CDR3 is 16 amino acids long. V dropped 2 bases and J dropped 7 bases, with 18 bases sitting between them. Germline CDR1 is MNHEY and CDR2 is SVGAGI. The CDR3 nucleotides are TGTGCCAGCAGTTACGTGGGACTGGGGTATAGAAATGAGCAGTTCTTC. Its translation is CASSYVGLGYRNEQFF.